Below are 14 T cell receptor beta chains sequenced from a single sample in a study of T cells in Graves' hyperthyroidism and ophthalmopathy. From RNA transcripts, TCR beta CDR3 regions were amplified. First-round RT-PCR of the TCR CDR3 relied on the HTBI primer set. From the multiplex PCR reads, TCRdb called clonotypes with MiXCR, one entry per CDR3 protein. The profile covers a few hundred thousand distinct CDR3 sequences, with about 13% appearing a single time and 5.3% taken by the ten largest. Sequencing input: blood. The receptors stem from a woman between 18 and 29 years old with Graves' hyperthyroidism.

This clonotype was seen a handful of times. The CDR3, as DNA: TGTGCCAGCGGGGAAAGCTTAAAGCAGTTCTTC. Translation gives CASGESLKQFF. This chain connects TRBV3-1 to TRBJ2-1; D unresolved. Trimming pared 8 bases from V and 11 bases from J, leaving 13 bases between. The germline V gene encodes CDR1 LGHDT and CDR2 YNNKEL (reference sequence). This CDR3 is built from 11 residues.

This clonotype came up many times. The chain uses TRBV12-3 or TRBV12-4 and TRBJ2-1; a weak D match, TRBD1 (6 bases). The CDR3 is 14 residues long. V lost 5 bases and J 0 bases, leaving 8 bases between the germline ends. The CDR3 protein is CASSGQSSYNEQFF. CDR3 nucleotides: TGTGCCAGCAGTGGACAGAGCTCCTACAATGAGCAGTTCTTC.

The chain combines TRBV5-1 with TRBJ2-5, with D hard to call. Trimming cost V 4 bases and J 4 bases, with 8 bases left between them. The CDR3 covers 12 residues. Germline assignment: CDR1 SGHRS and CDR2 YFSETQ. The CDR3 nucleotides are TGCGCCAGCAGCGTGAGGTCAGAGACCCAGTACTTC. Amino acids: CASSVRSETQYF.

The J gene is TRBJ2-3, the V gene TRBV12-3 or TRBV12-4; 13 bases map to TRBD2. The CDR3 covers 16 residues. V was pared by 5 bases and J by 4 bases, with 6 bases of the junction left unmatched. The CDR3 coding sequence is TGTGCCAGCAGTCAACTAGCGGGAGGGCCAGCAGATACGCAGTATTTT. This codes for CASSQLAGGPADTQYF.

This chain links TRBV11-2 with TRBJ1-2; D possibly corresponds to TRBD1 (5 bases). Germline V gene data show CDR1 as SGHAT and CDR2 as FQNNGV. V was trimmed by 5 bases and J by 4 bases, leaving 20 bases between them. The CDR3 is 16 residues long. The CDR3 loop is CASSPRAGGAGYGYTF. The CDR3 DNA reads as TGTGCCAGCAGCCCACGCGCGGGAGGGGCAGGCTATGGCTACACCTTC. The full variable domain, with the rest looked up from reference TRBV11-2 and TRBJ1-2, is EAGVAQSPRYKIIEKRQSVAFWCNPISGHATLYWYQQILGQGPKLLIQFQNNGVVDDSQLPKDRFSAERLKGVDSTLKIQPAKLEDSAVYLCASSPRAGGAGYGYTFGSGTRLTVV.

The chain uses TRBV20-1 and TRBJ1-3, with 7 bases lining up with TRBD1. The CDR3 is 14 residues long. CDR1 DFQATT and CDR2 SNEGSKA come from the germline V gene (reference sequence). After removal of 6 bases from V and 2 bases from J, the junction contained 7 bases not matched to a gene. The CDR3: CSAPDRAAGNTIYF. The CDR3 coding sequence is TGCAGTGCCCCAGACAGGGCCGCTGGAAACACCATATATTTT.

This clonotype was counted ten times or more. This chain links TRBV5-1 with TRBJ2-1; maybe TRBD2 (6 bases). The CDR3 contains 15 residues. Trimming stripped 1 base from V and 3 bases from J, with 11 bases between. In germline, CDR1 is SGHRS, CDR2 YFSETQ. CDR3 nucleotides: TGCGCCAGCAGCTTGACCGGGAGCGGCTACAATGAGCAGTTCTTC. Its translation: CASSLTGSGYNEQFF.

This clonotype has a count of ten or more. This sequence joins TRBV12-3 or TRBV12-4 and TRBJ1-2; D is undetermined. The V and J ends lost 6 bases and 4 bases respectively, with 12 bases between them. The CDR3 runs 13 residues. The CDR3 loop is CASSFLDSYGYTF. CDR3 in DNA: TGTGCCAGCAGCTTTCTAGACTCCTATGGCTACACCTTC.

This clonotype was seen many times. This chain joins TRBV30 and TRBJ2-5, with 10 bases matching TRBD1. V lost 3 bases, J lost 6 bases, and 7 bases stayed unmatched. CDR3 length equals 14 residues. Germline loops: CDR1 GTSNPN, CDR2 SVGIG (reference sequence). As DNA, the CDR3 is TGTGCCTGGAGAGGACAGGGGGGAAGGAAGACCCAGTACTTC. It is translated as CAWRGQGGRKTQYF. The full variable domain, completed using reference TRBV30 and TRBJ2-5, is SQTIHQWPATLVQPVGSPLSLECTVEGTSNPNLYWYRQAAGRGLQLLFYSVGIGQISSEVPQNLSASRPQDRQFILSSKKLLLSDSGFYLCAWRGQGGRKTQYFGPGTRLLVL.

This clonotype came up many times. V and J are TRBV7-2 and TRBJ2-2; the D gene is possibly TRBD1 (5 bases). The CDR3 covers 14 residues. V dropped 3 bases and J dropped 1 base, with 6 bases sitting between them. The germline V gene has CDR1 SGHTA and CDR2 FQGNSA. The CDR3 is CASSLTVNTGELFF. CDR3 bases: TGTGCCAGCAGCTTGACAGTGAACACCGGGGAGCTGTTTTTT.

This clonotype was counted at least ten times. The chain combines TRBV20-1 with TRBJ1-1; D may be TRBD1 (5 bases). V lost 1 base to trimming and J lost 1 base, with 7 bases between them. CDR3 size: 13 residues. Germline V gene data show CDR1 as DFQATT and CDR2 as SNEGSKA (reference sequence). CDR3 region: CSARGGTNTEAFF. DNA of the CDR3: TGCAGTGCTAGAGGGGGCACGAACACTGAAGCTTTCTTT.

V is TRBV29-1 and J is TRBJ2-5; 9 bases match TRBD1. The V gene end was trimmed by 6 bases and the J gene end by 5 bases; junction bases not matched to a gene: 13. In germline, CDR1 is SQVTM, CDR2 ANQGSEA. The CDR3 has 15 residues. This CDR3 is CSVAPLQGASETQYF. The CDR3 DNA follows: TGCAGCGTGGCCCCCCTACAGGGGGCATCTGAGACCCAGTACTTC.

This clonotype came up many times. The rearrangement links TRBV6-4 to TRBJ2-3, with 10 bases lining up with TRBD1. In germline, CDR1 is MRHNA, CDR2 SNTAGT. This CDR3 comprises 15 residues. The J segment lost 4 bases and the V segment lost 2 bases, leaving 3 bases of the junction unmatched. CDR3 sequence reads: CASSDGTGDADTQYF. CDR3 DNA: TGTGCCAGCAGTGACGGGACAGGGGATGCAGATACGCAGTATTTT.

The genes are TRBV28 and TRBJ2-7; the match to TRBD2 covers 13 bases. From germline, CDR1 is MDHEN and CDR2 SYDVKM. The CDR3 is made up of 16 amino acids. V shed 0 bases, J shed 2 bases, and the junction held 1 base outside the gene matches. CDR3 residues: CASSLWTSGRTYEQYF. CDR3 DNA: TGTGCCAGCAGTTTATGGACTAGCGGGAGGACCTACGAGCAGTACTTC.